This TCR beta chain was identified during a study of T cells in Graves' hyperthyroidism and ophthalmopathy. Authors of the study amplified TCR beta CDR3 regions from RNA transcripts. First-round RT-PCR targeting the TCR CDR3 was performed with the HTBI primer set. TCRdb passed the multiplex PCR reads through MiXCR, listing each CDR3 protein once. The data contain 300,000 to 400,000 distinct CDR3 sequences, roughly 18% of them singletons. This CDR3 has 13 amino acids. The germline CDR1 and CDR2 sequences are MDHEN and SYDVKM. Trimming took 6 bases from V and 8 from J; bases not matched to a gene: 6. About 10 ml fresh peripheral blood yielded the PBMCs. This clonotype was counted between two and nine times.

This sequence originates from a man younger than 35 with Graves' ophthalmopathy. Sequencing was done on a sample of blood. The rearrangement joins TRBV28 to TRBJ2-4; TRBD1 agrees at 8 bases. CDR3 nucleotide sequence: TGTGCCAGCAGACTACAGGGGGTCGACATTCAGTACTTC. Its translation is CASRLQGVDIQYF.